One and the same sample provided the 15 T cell receptor beta chains below, sequenced in a study of blood T cell repertoires in COVID-19. Method: immunoSEQ multiplex PCR; TCRdb's copy keeps in-frame clones and lacks some. The data show some 200,000 clones, about four fifths seen once. Sequencing input: PBMCs or T cells enriched from blood (not recorded which). The receptor set was obtained from a woman in her fifties or sixties who had been exposed to COVID-19.

This chain connects TRBV6-5 to TRBJ2-7, with TRBD1 matching over 8 bases. The V and J ends lost 8 bases and 7 bases, in that order; junction bases with no gene match: 13. The CDR3 consists of 14 residues. Germline V lookup: CDR1 MNHEY, CDR2 SVGAGI. CDR3 residues: CASYPGQGSGEQYF. The CDR3 DNA is TGTGCCAGCTACCCCGGACAGGGATCTGGGGAGCAGTACTTC.

The chain has TRBV3-1 (or the pseudogene TRBV3-2) and TRBJ1-1, with D possibly TRBD1 on 6 matching bases. V lost 1 base and J 9 bases, leaving 15 bases between the germline ends. The CDR3 is 14 residues long. Germline assignment: CDR1 LGHDT and CDR2 YNNKEL (reference sequence). The CDR3, as DNA: TGTGCCAGCAGCCAAGGGGGGCTCCTTGGCAAAGCTTTCTTT. It specifies CASSQGGLLGKAFF.

This sequence joins TRBV6-1 and TRBJ1-2; 11 bases line up with TRBD1. CDR3 size: 13 residues. Germline loops: CDR1 MNHNS, CDR2 SASEGT. The junction had 3 bases not matched to a gene; V was cut back by 5 bases and J by 7 bases. The CDR3 sequence is CASSTGQGAGYTF. CDR3 bases: TGTGCCAGCAGTACAGGACAGGGGGCTGGCTACACCTTC.

J is TRBJ2-7 and V is TRBV19; TRBD2 matches at 7 bases. V was pared by 5 bases and J by 3 bases, with 19 bases of the junction left unmatched. This CDR3 contains 18 residues. Germline lookup yields CDR1 LNHDA and CDR2 SQIVND (reference sequence). For the CDR3, the DNA is TGTGCCAGTAGTCTCTCCTTAGCGACTAGCCCACTCGGCTACGAGCAGTACTTC. This encodes CASSLSLATSPLGYEQYF.

This chain links TRBV29-1 with TRBJ2-7, with 9 nucleotides matching TRBD1. Germline assignment: CDR1 SQVTM and CDR2 ANQGSEA. CDR3 length equals 13 residues. Trimming at V came to 4 bases and at J to 3 bases, leaving 4 bases not matched to a gene. CDR3 in amino acids: CSVGMGQGYEQYF. Written as DNA, the CDR3 is TGCAGCGTTGGGATGGGACAGGGCTACGAGCAGTACTTC.

The table lists this clone with a count of one. The chain uses TRBV9 and TRBJ1-5; D unclear. In germline, CDR1 is SGDLS, CDR2 YYNGEE. Trimming took off 4 bases at V and 9 bases at J, with 17 bases between the two ends. There are 14 residues in the CDR3. The CDR3 here is CASSSRPELGPQHF. In DNA form, the CDR3 reads TGTGCCAGCAGCTCCCGCCCCGAACTTGGGCCCCAGCATTTT.

The chain has TRBV11-1 and TRBJ2-7, with D possibly being TRBD1 (5 bases). The CDR3 has 14 amino acids. Germline loops: CDR1 SGHAT, CDR2 FQDESV (reference sequence). V shed 3 bases and J shed 0 bases, with 9 bases lying between them. CDR3 region: CASSLGRLSYEQYF. As DNA, the CDR3 is TGTGCCAGCAGCTTGGGGCGGCTCTCCTACGAGCAGTACTTC.

This clone occurred once. J is TRBJ2-7 and V is TRBV29-1, with 7 bases matching TRBD1. In germline, CDR1 is SQVTM, CDR2 ANQGSEA. This CDR3 spans 14 amino acids. V dropped 3 bases and J dropped 4; count of bases not matched to a gene: 9. The CDR3 sequence is CSVESRTGLYEQYF. In DNA, the CDR3 is TGCAGCGTTGAGTCCCGGACAGGATTATACGAGCAGTACTTC.

The chain joins TRBV30 to TRBJ2-1; TRBD2 agrees at 11 bases. The germline gives CDR1 GTSNPN, CDR2 SVGIG (reference sequence). Trimming removed 3 bases from V and 6 bases from J; junction bases left unmatched: 7. The length of the CDR3 is 15 residues. The CDR3 reads CAWSVLAGGFNEQFF. The CDR3, as DNA: TGTGCCTGGAGCGTTTTAGCGGGGGGGTTCAATGAGCAGTTCTTC.

This sequence joins TRBV10-1 and TRBJ1-1, with no clear D. Deletions cut 5 bases from V and 3 bases from J, with 16 bases between. The CDR3 covers 15 residues. From germline, CDR1 is WNHNN and CDR2 SYGVQD (reference sequence). DNA for the CDR3: TGCGCCAGCAGTCCCTGGGTCAGGAAGGACACTGAAGCTTTCTTT. This translates into CASSPWVRKDTEAFF.

V is TRBV5-4 and J is TRBJ1-1; 7 bases match TRBD1. The CDR3 is 13 amino acids. Germline CDR1 SGHNT, CDR2 YYREEE (reference sequence). The V and J ends lost 1 base and 10 bases, in that order; junction bases with no gene match: 7. CDR3 nucleotides: TGTGCCAGCAGCTTGATATCGGCAGGGGGAGCTTTCTTT. It yields the protein CASSLISAGGAFF. Drawing the rest from reference TRBV5-4 and TRBJ1-1, the complete variable domain is ETGVTQSPTHLIKTRGQQVTLRCSSQSGHNTVSWYQQALGQGPQFIFQYYREEENGRGNFPPRFSGLQFPNYSSELNVNALELDDSALYLCASSLISAGGAFFGQGTRLTVV.

This chain connects TRBV6-5 to TRBJ1-5; possible D gene TRBD1, 5 bases. V lost 6 bases to trimming and J lost 6 bases, with 18 bases between them. The CDR3 is 15 residues long. CDR1 MNHEY and CDR2 SVGAGI come from the germline V gene. The CDR3 DNA follows: TGTGCCAGCAGACGCCTGAAGGGGAGGATTCAGCCCCAGCATTTT. Translation gives CASRRLKGRIQPQHF.

The CDR3 DNA reads TGTGCCAGCAGCGTAGGTCACAATCAGGGGAACACTGAAGCTTTCTTT. Its translation is CASSVGHNQGNTEAFF. The V gene is TRBV9, the J gene TRBJ1-1, with D possibly TRBD1 on 5 matching bases. CDR1 and CDR2 (germline): SGDLS, YYNGEE. The length of the CDR3 is 16 residues. The V end lost 0 bases, the J end lost 1 base, and 13 bases lay between the germline ends. Using reference TRBV9 and TRBJ1-1 for the parts outside the CDR3, the full variable domain is DSGVTQTPKHLITATGQRVTLRCSPRSGDLSVYWYQQSLDQGLQFLIQYYNGEERAKGNILERFSAQQFPDLHSELNLSSLELGDSALYFCASSVGHNQGNTEAFFGQGTRLTVV.

This chain links TRBV11-2 with TRBJ1-1, with TRBD1 as a possible D gene (5 bases). Germline V gene data show CDR1 as SGHAT and CDR2 as FQNNGV. V lost 8 bases to trimming and J lost 8 bases, with 18 bases between them. This CDR3 is 13 amino acids long. The CDR3 DNA sequence: TGTGCCAGCTCTCTCTCAGGGAGGGTCGAAGCTTTCTTT. It encodes CASSLSGRVEAFF.

The CDR3 spells CASSSPGQGALQTQYF. In nucleotides, the CDR3 is TGTGCCAGCAGCTCGCCGGGACAGGGGGCTTTGCAGACCCAGTACTTC. V gene TRBV5-8 combines with J gene TRBJ2-5; 12 bases are shared with TRBD1. V lost 3 bases, J lost 6 bases, and 9 bases stayed unmatched. The germline CDR1 and CDR2 sequences are SGHTS and YDEGEE. There are 16 residues in the CDR3.